Presented here are 15 T cell receptor beta chains from one specimen sequenced in a study of CXCR3-negative and CXCR3-positive naive CD8 T cells. Through 5' RACE with UMI labels, the TRB cDNA libraries were prepared. No DNA is given; TCRdb re-called the 5' RACE reads and lists each CDR3 protein once. This sample contains just under 9,000 distinct CDR3 sequences. The sequenced material came from naive CXCR3- CD8+ T cells from blood. Subset described: CD45RO-CCR7+CD27+CD95- naive CD8+ T cells lacking CXCR3 (TNR3-). These TCRs come from a human donor in good health. Some clones in this sample may be carry-over from other donors' samples.

This chain's CDR3 is CSVEEGTDTQYF. The chain recombines TRBV29-1 with TRBJ2-3. Looked up from germline, CDR1 is SQVTM and CDR2 is ANQGSEA. The CDR3 has 12 amino acids.

The V and J genes are TRBV29-1 and TRBJ2-5. This CDR3 region has 12 residues. CDR1 and CDR2 from the germline V gene are SQVTM and ANQGSEA. The CDR3 loop is CSVDSPPETQYF.

The CDR3: CSATGGPPTAHEQFF. V gene TRBV29-1 combines with J gene TRBJ2-1; TCRdb's D call, TRBD1, is unchecked because there is no DNA. Germline-derived CDR1 and CDR2 are SQVTM and ANQGSEA. The CDR3 consists of 15 residues.

Considering frequency, this clonotype is medium-sized (0.01 to 0.1%). This chain connects TRBV6-6 to TRBJ2-1; TCRdb lists TRBD1, though no DNA is available to test this call. CDR1 and CDR2 from the germline V gene are MNHNY and SVGAGI (reference sequence). The CDR3 extends over 15 amino acids. The CDR3 spells CASSNPFDRGHEQFF.

The chain couples TRBV10-1 to TRBJ2-4; no DNA is available, so the TRBD2 call from TCRdb remains unchecked. The CDR3 loop spans 16 amino acids. The V gene's germline CDR1 is WNHNN and CDR2 SYGVQD (reference sequence). The CDR3 protein is CASLLGHDGPKNIQYF.

The chain uses TRBV12-3 or TRBV12-4 and TRBJ1-1. There are 15 residues in the CDR3. The CDR3: CASSPASSPGTEAFF.

Judged by frequency, this clonotype is medium-sized (0.01 to 0.1%). This sequence joins TRBV20-1 and TRBJ2-5; the D gene TCRdb calls, TRBD2, cannot be checked with no DNA. The CDR3 loop spans 14 amino acids. Germline V gene lookup returns CDR1 DFQATT and CDR2 SNEGSKA (reference sequence). Here the CDR3 reads CSARRTSDEETQYF.

This chain links TRBV5-1 with TRBJ2-7; TCRdb selects TRBD1, and the lack of DNA leaves this call unchecked. The CDR3 runs 15 residues. The germline V gene has CDR1 SGHRS and CDR2 YFSETQ. The CDR3 loop reads CASSLHEGASYEQYF.

This chain joins TRBV29-1 and TRBJ2-7. The CDR3 is 13 residues long. The germline gives CDR1 SQVTM, CDR2 ANQGSEA. The CDR3 protein is CSVDLLDSYEQYF.

The chain carries TRBV29-1 and TRBJ2-7; TCRdb gives TRBD2 as the D gene, but with no DNA this cannot be confirmed. The CDR3 covers 13 residues. Germline CDR1 reads SQVTM; CDR2 reads ANQGSEA. The CDR3 protein is CSVEGLAEAEQYF.

CDR3 protein: CASSSCGLDQETQYF. The chain is built from TRBV7-9 and TRBJ2-5. The length of the CDR3 is 15 residues. In germline, CDR1 is SEHNR, CDR2 FQNEAQ (reference sequence).

V usage is TRBV28 and J usage is TRBJ2-1. Germline V CDR1 and CDR2: MDHEN, SYDVKM. The CDR3 sequence is 12 residues long. CDR3 in amino acids: CASSQEYNEQFF. The entire variable domain, with the rest obtained from reference TRBV28 and TRBJ2-1, is as follows: DVKVTQSSRYLVKRTGEKVFLECVQDMDHENMFWYRQDPGLGLRLIYFSYDVKMKEKGDIPEGYSVSREKKERFSLILESASTNQTSMYLCASSQEYNEQFFGPGTRLTVL.

The rearrangement links TRBV6-5 to TRBJ1-5; TCRdb proposes TRBD1, but this gene call is untestable without DNA. The CDR3 runs to 14 residues. Germline V lookup: CDR1 MNHEY, CDR2 SVGAGI. CDR3 sequence: CASSTDRDNQPQHF.

Judged by frequency, this clonotype is medium-sized. This rearrangement joins TRBV29-1 to TRBJ2-1. CDR3 length equals 13 residues. Germline values: CDR1 SQVTM, CDR2 ANQGSEA. The CDR3 protein is CSVEGPGNNEQFF.

The V and J genes are TRBV11-2 and TRBJ2-3. The germline V gene encodes CDR1 SGHAT and CDR2 FQNNGV. This CDR3 is built from 14 residues. CDR3 protein: CASSLQGSTDTQYF.